This TCR beta chain was found in a study of B cell selection in AIRE deficiency. Conventional CD4 T cells were sorted as CD4+CD127+ cells. Controls came from healthy donors unrelated to patients. Remarks on this clone: Its specificity is unknown.

Sequenced by immunoSEQ multiplex PCR; TCRdb stores in-frame clones only, minus some. The profile shows 20,000 to 25,000 clones, about 96% of them singletons. Regarding the study as a whole: With only TCRbeta sequenced, about 37% of shared healthy Treg sequences overlapped Tconv.

Germline V gene data show CDR1 as SQVTM and CDR2 as ANQGSEA. The CDR3 extends over 11 amino acids. The chain combines TRBV29-1 with TRBJ2-5; D remains unclear. The closer fit of TRBJ2-7 to the DNA end suggests the J call may be wrong. The origin of this receptor is a human donor in good health. The source material was CD4+CD127+ conventional T cells sorted from PBMCs. The CDR3 sequence: CSARSSYEQYF. In DNA, the CDR3 is TGCAGTGCAAGAAGCTCCTACGAGCAGTACTTC.